The source of this T cell receptor beta chain is a study of T cell responses to AZD1222 COVID-19 vaccine. TCRdb's copy holds only in-frame clones and misses some; the assay was immunoSEQ multiplex PCR. The profile shows about 55,000 clones, nearly 90% of them singletons. The TCR originated in an adult in good health. The sequenced sample was peripheral blood, obtained on day 0 of AZD1222 vaccination.

The CDR3 sequence: CASSLGGTAYEQYF. CDR3 coding DNA: TGTGCCAGCAGCTTAGGCGGGACGGCCTACGAGCAGTACTTC. The V call is TRBV7-2, the J call TRBJ2-7, with D maybe TRBD2 (6 bases). Germline V gene data show CDR1 as SGHTA and CDR2 as FQGNSA. Trimming removed 1 base from V and 2 bases from J, with 9 bases in between. This CDR3 has 14 residues. Based on the CDR3 plus reference TRBV7-2 and TRBJ2-7, the full variable domain is GAGVSQSPSNKVTEKGKDVELRCDPISGHTALYWYRQSLGQGLEFLIYFQGNSAPDKSGLPSDRFSAERTGGSVSTLTIQRTQQEDSAVYLCASSLGGTAYEQYFGPGTRLTVT.